Listed below are T cell receptor beta chains from one sample, sequenced in a study of T-cell reconstitution after alpha-beta-depleted transplantation in children. TCRdb independently ran MiXCR on the PCR reads; one entry per CDR3 protein. The sample carries about 980,000 distinct CDR3 sequences, 25% to 35% recorded once. The source was PBMCs, mostly from graft donor cells, collected 360 days after TCRalphabeta/CD19-depleted stem cell transplant. The receptors were sampled from a boy younger than two who had a stem cell transplant for SCID, so the T cells may come from the graft donor. Both conserved end residues are part of each CDR3. The D gene is left open where the match is weak. Rows give clone size only sometimes, using once, few, many, or a class for an expanded clone.

V,D,J,size,DNA,CDR3
TRBV12-3/TRBV12-4,-,TRBJ2-3,-,TGTGCCAGCAGTTTGAGGCGGGGGCCAAACTTGGGGGCAGATACGCAGTATTTT,CASSLRRGPNLGADTQYF
TRBV20-1,-,TRBJ2-5,-,TGCAGTGCTAGATACAGTCAAGAGACCCAGTACTTC,CSARYSQETQYF
TRBV15,-,TRBJ1-1,-,TGTGCCACCAGCAGGACGACAGGGAACACTGAAGCTTTCTTT,CATSRTTGNTEAFF
TRBV7-2,-,TRBJ2-2,-,TGTGCCAGCAGCCAATGGAACACCGGGGAGCTGTTTTTT,CASSQWNTGELFF
TRBV28,-,TRBJ2-2,many,TGTGCCAGCAGTTTGGCATCGATAGCCGGGGAGCTGTTTTTT,CASSLASIAGELFF
TRBV5-1,-,TRBJ2-1,-,TGCGCCAGCAGACTGGACAGAGGACGTAGTGAGCAGTTCTTC,CASRLDRGRSEQFF
TRBV5-1,-,TRBJ1-4,few,TGCGCCAGGACAAGGAGAGGAAAACTGTTTTTT,CARTRRGKLFF
TRBV7-2,TRBD2,TRBJ2-2,-,TGTGCCAGCAGCTTAGCTGAGCGGGGGGGCGTCCGGGAGCTGTTTTTT,CASSLAERGGVRELFF
TRBV4-3,TRBD1,TRBJ2-7,-,TGCGCCAGCAGCCAAGAGGGACAGGGTTTCTACGAGCAGTACTTC,CASSQEGQGFYEQYF
TRBV5-1,-,TRBJ2-6,few,TGCGCCAGCTCCCCGACAGGTTCCTCCTCTGGGGCCAACGTCCTGACTTTC,CASSPTGSSSGANVLTF
TRBV12-3/TRBV12-4,-,TRBJ2-1,-,TGTGCCAGCAGCTGGGGGACCATCTCCTACAATGAGCAGTTCTTC,CASSWGTISYNEQFF
TRBV29-1,-,TRBJ2-7,-,TGCAGCGTCCTCTTAACCGGAAGACTAATCTACGAGCAGTACTTC,CSVLLTGRLIYEQYF
TRBV7-8,TRBD2,TRBJ2-2,-,TGTGCCAGCAGCTTAGAAGCGGGGTTGATCGGGGAGCTGTTTTTT,CASSLEAGLIGELFF
TRBV24-1,TRBD1,TRBJ2-7,-,TGTGCCACCAGTACACGGGGAAGGTACCGGGACAGGGACTGCGAGCAGTACTTC,CATSTRGRYRDRDCEQYF
TRBV19,-,TRBJ1-4,-,TGTGCCAGTACCCTACGGGGGTCTAATGAAAAACTGTTTTTT,CASTLRGSNEKLFF
TRBV29-1,TRBD2,TRBJ2-1,few,TGCAGCGTTGATTTATGGGGGGGCTACAATGAGCAGTTCTTC,CSVDLWGGYNEQFF
TRBV19,-,TRBJ2-2,-,TGTGCCAGTAGTATCCCCGGACAGAACACCGGGGAGCTGTTTTTT,CASSIPGQNTGELFF
TRBV7-2,-,TRBJ2-1,few,TGTGCCAGCAGCCCAGGACTCTGGAATGAGCAGTTCTTC,CASSPGLWNEQFF
TRBV20-1,-,TRBJ1-3,-,TGCAGTGCCCATTTCCTGGGAGGAAACACCATATATTTT,CSAHFLGGNTIYF
TRBV11-2,-,TRBJ1-2,-,TGTGCCAGCAGCGCCTCCGAGGGGTTAGGCTATGGCTACACCTTC,CASSASEGLGYGYTF
TRBV12-3/TRBV12-4,-,TRBJ2-3,-,TGTGCCAGCAGTCCGATGAAGGGGGTGGGCACAGATACGCAGTATTTT,CASSPMKGVGTDTQYF
TRBV5-5,TRBD1,TRBJ2-7,few,TGTGCCAGCAGCTTGGTTGGGACAGGGGGACGGGGACAGTACTTC,CASSLVGTGGRGQYF
TRBV5-1,-,TRBJ1-1,few,TGCGCCAGCAGCTTGTTCCCCGCGGGAACGAACACTGAAGCTTTCTTT,CASSLFPAGTNTEAFF
TRBV20-1,-,TRBJ2-7,few,TGCAGTGCTAGAGATTACAGCTCCTACGAGCAGTACTTC,CSARDYSSYEQYF
TRBV12-3/TRBV12-4,-,TRBJ2-3,-,TGTGCCAGCAGTTTGTTGGTGGGGGTCCCAGATACGCAGTATTTT,CASSLLVGVPDTQYF
TRBV9,TRBD1,TRBJ2-3,-,TGTGCCAGCAGCCCTACAGGGGGTTGGACAGATACGCAGTATTTT,CASSPTGGWTDTQYF
TRBV12-3/TRBV12-4,-,TRBJ2-3,few,TGTGCCAGCACCGGGACTCCAAAGAGCACAGATACGCAGTATTTT,CASTGTPKSTDTQYF
TRBV7-6,TRBD2,TRBJ2-3,few,TGTGCCAGCACCCCGAGGCGGGGGGAGAGCACAGATACGCAGTATTTT,CASTPRRGESTDTQYF
TRBV7-9,-,TRBJ1-4,few,TGTGCCAGCCGGAAAGGCCTTAATGAAAAACTGTTTTTT,CASRKGLNEKLFF
TRBV5-4,TRBD1,TRBJ1-1,few,TGTGCCAGCAGCTTGGCAAGGGGGCCCACTGAAGCTTTCTTT,CASSLARGPTEAFF
TRBV9,TRBD1,TRBJ2-6,few,TGTGCCAGCACCGCCGACCCGGGGACAGTTAAAAACCCCAACGTCCTGACTTTC,CASTADPGTVKNPNVLTF
TRBV6-2/TRBV6-3,-,TRBJ1-5,few,TGTGCCAGCAGTACCTTCGGGTCGAATCAGCCCCAGCATTTT,CASSTFGSNQPQHF
TRBV7-2,-,TRBJ1-1,few,TGTGCCAGCAGCTTTAGAGACTACACTGAAGCTTTCTTT,CASSFRDYTEAFF
TRBV20-1,-,TRBJ2-7,-,TGCAGTGCTACTCCGTCCGGTGACGAGCAGTACTTC,CSATPSGDEQYF
TRBV12-3/TRBV12-4,-,TRBJ2-2,few,TGTGCCAGCAGTCCGAGTGTTAGGAATACGAACACCGGGGAGCTGTTTTTT,CASSPSVRNTNTGELFF
TRBV20-1,TRBD1,TRBJ2-7,few,TGCAGTGCTAGAGATCCCGGACAGGGAAACTACGAGCAGTACTTC,CSARDPGQGNYEQYF
TRBV6-2/TRBV6-3,-,TRBJ2-1,few,TGTGCCAGCGGAACCGCCCCGAGGACGGGGGTAAGAGAGCAGTTCTTC,CASGTAPRTGVREQFF
TRBV6-2/TRBV6-3,TRBD1,TRBJ1-1,-,TGTGCCAGCAGTTACTTACCGGGACAGGGGGCGAGTGAAAACACTGAAGCTTTCTTT,CASSYLPGQGASENTEAFF
TRBV28,-,TRBJ1-2,few,TGTGCCAGCAGTGCCTTGAAGGGAAACTATGGCTACACCTTC,CASSALKGNYGYTF
TRBV5-1,-,TRBJ2-7,few,TGCGCCAGCAGATCGGACGGATACGAGCAGTACTTC,CASRSDGYEQYF
TRBV10-3,-,TRBJ2-5,many,TGTGCCATCAGAGGCTCCCAAGAGACCCAGTACTTC,CAIRGSQETQYF
TRBV7-9,TRBD1,TRBJ2-7,-,TGTGCCAGCACCCCCAGGGGGTTGGACGAGCAGTACTTC,CASTPRGLDEQYF
TRBV20-1,TRBD2,TRBJ2-4,few,TGCAGTGCCACCCGGACTAGCGGGGGGGCCTGGGCCAAAAACATTCAGTACTTC,CSATRTSGGAWAKNIQYF
TRBV6-2/TRBV6-3,-,TRBJ2-3,few,TGTGCCAGCAGTTACGCTGGGGGGTACACTAGCACAGATACGCAGTATTTT,CASSYAGGYTSTDTQYF
TRBV29-1,TRBD2,TRBJ2-7,-,TGCAGCGTCCGCGGGGCCTGGACTAGCGGGGGTTCCTACGAGCAGTACTTC,CSVRGAWTSGGSYEQYF
TRBV12-3/TRBV12-4,TRBD1,TRBJ1-1,few,TGTGCCAGCAGTGGGGACAGGGGGAGGGCCACTGAAGCTTTCTTT,CASSGDRGRATEAFF
TRBV5-1,-,TRBJ1-4,-,TGCGCCAGCAGCTTGGCCAGAAGAAATGAAAAACTGTTTTTT,CASSLARRNEKLFF
TRBV6-5,-,TRBJ2-3,-,TGTGCCAGCAGTTCCCCGGGTGGGCAAGGTACGCAGTATTTT,CASSSPGGQGTQYF
TRBV12-3/TRBV12-4,TRBD2,TRBJ2-7,few,TGTGCCAGCAGTCCGGGACTAGGGGTGATATACGAGCAGTACTTC,CASSPGLGVIYEQYF
TRBV6-2/TRBV6-3,TRBD2,TRBJ2-3,-,TGTGCCAGCAGTTACTCGGGCGGGGGGCCCCTATATACGCAGTATTTT,CASSYSGGGPLYTQYF
TRBV7-2,TRBD2,TRBJ2-5,few,TGTGCCAGCAGCTTAGATGGAACGGGGGGGCCCAAGACCCAGTACTTC,CASSLDGTGGPKTQYF
TRBV7-9,-,TRBJ2-3,once,TGTGCCAGCAGCTTAGGAGGGCCAGTGGGGCCAGATACGCAGTATTTT,CASSLGGPVGPDTQYF
TRBV30,TRBD2,TRBJ2-7,-,TGTGCCTGGAGTGTTGTCTGGGCTAGCGGGGACGAGCAGTACTTC,CAWSVVWASGDEQYF
TRBV19,-,TRBJ1-1,-,TGTGCCAGTAGTATCGGGGTCCTACTTGGTGCTGAAGCTTTCTTT,CASSIGVLLGAEAFF
TRBV5-1,TRBD1,TRBJ2-1,few,TGCGCCAGCAGCTTGGGCACCGGGACAGCCCTATACAATGAGCAGTTCTTC,CASSLGTGTALYNEQFF
TRBV20-1,-,TRBJ2-1,-,TGCAGTGCACCCTCCGCATCCGGGACCCGGAGGGAGCAGTTCTTC,CSAPSASGTRREQFF
TRBV29-1,-,TRBJ2-7,few,TGCAGCGTTGCGGTAACCTCCTACGAGCAGTACTTC,CSVAVTSYEQYF
TRBV28,-,TRBJ2-7,few,TGTGCCAGCACTCAGAGACCATACGAGCAGTACTTC,CASTQRPYEQYF